The rows below give T cell receptor beta chains drawn from one sample of a study of T cell repertoires in cytomegalovirus infection. TCRdb re-analysed the reads in MiXCR, keeping a single row per CDR3 protein. The sample contains about 920,000 distinct CDR3 sequences, about a third of which appear only once. Their cognate antigens are unknown. This specimen was cultured CD8+ T cells from PBMCs, taken from culture after CMV antigen stimulation. These receptors all come from a human donor in good health (CMV status not recorded). Some clones in this sample may be carry-over from other donors' samples. CDR3s include the opening cysteine and the closing phenylalanine or tryptophan. D genes are given only for firm matches. Clone size appears in some rows only: once, few, many, or a class for an expanded clone.

CDR3 DNA: TGTGCCAGCAGCTTTATGGACTTATTCACAGATACGCAGTATTTT
CDR3 protein: CASSFMDLFTDTQYF
clone size: many
V gene: TRBV7-2
D gene: -
J gene: TRBJ2-3

CDR3 DNA: TGCGCCAGCAGCACCGACAGGACGGGCAACTATGGCTACACCTTC
CDR3 protein: CASSTDRTGNYGYTF
clone size: few
V gene: TRBV4-1
D gene: -
J gene: TRBJ1-2

CDR3 DNA: TGTGCCAGCAGCTTTACAGGGTTCTATGGCTACACCTTC
CDR3 protein: CASSFTGFYGYTF
clone size: -
V gene: TRBV7-9
D gene: -
J gene: TRBJ1-2

CDR3 DNA: TGTGCCAGCAGTTTGGGCGGGACCCCCGCTGAGCAGTTCTTC
CDR3 protein: CASSLGGTPAEQFF
clone size: few
V gene: TRBV28
D gene: -
J gene: TRBJ2-1

CDR3 DNA: TGCGCCAGCAGCCAAGAAAGATCTCAGGGCAATGAGCAGTTCTTC
CDR3 protein: CASSQERSQGNEQFF
clone size: few
V gene: TRBV4-1
D gene: -
J gene: TRBJ2-1

CDR3 DNA: TGTGCCAGCAGTTTCGGGGGCATTAGCAATCAGCCCCAGTATTTT
CDR3 protein: CASSFGGISNQPQYF
clone size: once
V gene: TRBV12-3/TRBV12-4
D gene: -
J gene: TRBJ2-3

CDR3 DNA: TGTGCCAGCAGTTACTCGAGTAGCTACACAGATACGCAGTATTTT
CDR3 protein: CASSYSSSYTDTQYF
clone size: few
V gene: TRBV6-2/TRBV6-3
D gene: -
J gene: TRBJ2-3

CDR3 DNA: TGTGCCAGCAGCTTAGGGTTGGGACAGGGAAGACGAGAGACCCAGTACTTC
CDR3 protein: CASSLGLGQGRRETQYF
clone size: many
V gene: TRBV7-2
D gene: TRBD1
J gene: TRBJ2-5

CDR3 DNA: TGTGCCAGCAGACCGCGAGAATTCAGGGGCAAGGATAATGAAAAACTGTTTTTT
CDR3 protein: CASRPREFRGKDNEKLFF
clone size: -
V gene: TRBV4-2
D gene: -
J gene: TRBJ1-4

CDR3 DNA: TGTGCCAGCAGCTACCGACAGGGGGGATACAATGAGCAGTTCTTC
CDR3 protein: CASSYRQGGYNEQFF
clone size: few
V gene: TRBV2
D gene: TRBD1
J gene: TRBJ2-1

CDR3 DNA: TGTGCCAGCACCGACGGGGGGTGGGGAACTGAAGCTTTCTTT
CDR3 protein: CASTDGGWGTEAFF
clone size: -
V gene: TRBV6-8
D gene: -
J gene: TRBJ1-1

CDR3 DNA: TGTGCCAGCAGTCCGGGAACGGTGGTTGAGACCCAGTACTTC
CDR3 protein: CASSPGTVVETQYF
clone size: few
V gene: TRBV28
D gene: -
J gene: TRBJ2-5

CDR3 DNA: TGCAGCGTTGTGTGGGGGTACAATGAGCAGTTCTTC
CDR3 protein: CSVVWGYNEQFF
clone size: -
V gene: TRBV29-1
D gene: -
J gene: TRBJ2-1

CDR3 DNA: TGTGCCAGCATGTGGCGGGGGGCTACGCAGTATTTT
CDR3 protein: CASMWRGATQYF
clone size: -
V gene: TRBV6-1
D gene: TRBD2
J gene: TRBJ2-3

CDR3 DNA: TGTGCCAGCAGCCAAGAGGGTACAGGCGGGGAGACCCAGTACTTC
CDR3 protein: CASSQEGTGGETQYF
clone size: few
V gene: TRBV3-1
D gene: -
J gene: TRBJ2-5

CDR3 DNA: TGTGCCACCAGTGATTTGCTAAGCGGGGAAGAAGAGACCCAGTACTTC
CDR3 protein: CATSDLLSGEEETQYF
clone size: many
V gene: TRBV24-1
D gene: TRBD2
J gene: TRBJ2-5

CDR3 DNA: TGCGCCAGCAGCCAACTAGGGGACAATGAGCAGTTCTTC
CDR3 protein: CASSQLGDNEQFF
clone size: -
V gene: TRBV4-1
D gene: -
J gene: TRBJ2-1

CDR3 DNA: TGTGCCAGCAGTGAAGGGATATACTACACTGAAGCTTTCTTT
CDR3 protein: CASSEGIYYTEAFF
clone size: -
V gene: TRBV6-2/TRBV6-3
D gene: -
J gene: TRBJ1-1

CDR3 DNA: TGTGCCAGCAGTTACTCGCGCAGGGGGCGCGAGGGCGGGGAGCTGTTTTTT
CDR3 protein: CASSYSRRGREGGELFF
clone size: -
V gene: TRBV6-6
D gene: TRBD1
J gene: TRBJ2-2

CDR3 DNA: TGCGCCAGCAGCCAAGAAACCCAAGGCGACACTGAAGCTTTCTTT
CDR3 protein: CASSQETQGDTEAFF
clone size: -
V gene: TRBV4-1
D gene: -
J gene: TRBJ1-1

CDR3 DNA: TGTGCCAGCAGTTACGCAGAGATCTCCTATAATTCACCCCTCCACTTT
CDR3 protein: CASSYAEISYNSPLHF
clone size: few
V gene: TRBV6-2/TRBV6-3
D gene: -
J gene: TRBJ1-6

CDR3 DNA: TGTGCCAGCAGCGTTCCAATAACGGGGGGCGCGGTAGGGGCCAACGTCCTGACTTTC
CDR3 protein: CASSVPITGGAVGANVLTF
clone size: few
V gene: TRBV9
D gene: -
J gene: TRBJ2-6

CDR3 DNA: TGTGCCAGCAGCTCAACATGCCTACAAGCCCAGCCCCAGCATTTT
CDR3 protein: CASSSTCLQAQPQHF
clone size: -
V gene: TRBV12-3/TRBV12-4
D gene: -
J gene: TRBJ1-5

CDR3 DNA: TGCGGTAGTTCCCCGACAGACGGGGCTCATCAGCCCCAGCATTTT
CDR3 protein: CGSSPTDGAHQPQHF
clone size: -
V gene: TRBV20-1
D gene: -
J gene: TRBJ1-5

CDR3 DNA: TGTGCCAGCAGTGGGGGGGTTAGGACTGAAGCTTTCTTT
CDR3 protein: CASSGGVRTEAFF
clone size: -
V gene: TRBV27
D gene: -
J gene: TRBJ1-1

CDR3 DNA: TGTGCCAGCAGTGACAGGGGGTCCAATGAGCAGTTCTTC
CDR3 protein: CASSDRGSNEQFF
clone size: -
V gene: TRBV6-1
D gene: TRBD1
J gene: TRBJ2-1

CDR3 DNA: TGCGCCAGCAGCTTGGCCGGGCGGGGGGTCCTCTCCTACGAGCAGTACTTC
CDR3 protein: CASSLAGRGVLSYEQYF
clone size: once
V gene: TRBV5-1
D gene: TRBD2
J gene: TRBJ2-7